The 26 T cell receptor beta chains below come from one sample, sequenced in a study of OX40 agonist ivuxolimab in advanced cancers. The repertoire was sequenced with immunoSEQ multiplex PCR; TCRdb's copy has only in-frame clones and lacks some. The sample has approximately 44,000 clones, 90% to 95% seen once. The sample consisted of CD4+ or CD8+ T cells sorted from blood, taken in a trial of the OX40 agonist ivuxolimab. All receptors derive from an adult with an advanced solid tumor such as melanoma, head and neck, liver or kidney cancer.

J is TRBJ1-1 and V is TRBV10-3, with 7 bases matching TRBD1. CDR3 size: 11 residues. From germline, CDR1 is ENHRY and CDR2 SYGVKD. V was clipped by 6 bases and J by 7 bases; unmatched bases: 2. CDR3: CAISGTVEAFF. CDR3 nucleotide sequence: TGTGCCATCAGCGGGACAGTTGAAGCTTTCTTT.

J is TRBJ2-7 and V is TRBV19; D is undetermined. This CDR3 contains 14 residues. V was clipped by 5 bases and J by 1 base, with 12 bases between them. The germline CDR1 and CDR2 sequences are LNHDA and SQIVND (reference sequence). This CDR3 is CASSPSPGSYEQYF. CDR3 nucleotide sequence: TGTGCCAGTAGTCCCTCCCCTGGATCCTACGAGCAGTACTTC. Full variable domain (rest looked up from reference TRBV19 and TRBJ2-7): DGGITQSPKYLFRKEGQNVTLSCEQNLNHDAMYWYRQDPGQGLRLIYYSQIVNDFQKGDIAEGYSVSREKKESFPLTVTSAQKNPTAFYLCASSPSPGSYEQYFGPGTRLTVT.

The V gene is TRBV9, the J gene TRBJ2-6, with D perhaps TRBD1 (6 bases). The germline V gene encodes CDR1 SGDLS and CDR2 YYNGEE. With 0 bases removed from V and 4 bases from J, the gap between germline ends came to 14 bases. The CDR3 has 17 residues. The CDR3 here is CASSVVDSFSGANVLTF. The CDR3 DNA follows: TGTGCCAGCAGCGTAGTGGACAGTTTCTCGGGGGCCAACGTCCTGACTTTC.

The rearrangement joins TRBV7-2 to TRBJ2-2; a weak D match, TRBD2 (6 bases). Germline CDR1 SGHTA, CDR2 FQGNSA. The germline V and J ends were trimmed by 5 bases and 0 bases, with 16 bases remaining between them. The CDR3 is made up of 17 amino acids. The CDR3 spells CASSPGVGGSNTGELFF. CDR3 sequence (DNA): TGTGCCAGCAGCCCGGGGGTGGGCGGCTCGAACACCGGGGAGCTGTTTTTT.

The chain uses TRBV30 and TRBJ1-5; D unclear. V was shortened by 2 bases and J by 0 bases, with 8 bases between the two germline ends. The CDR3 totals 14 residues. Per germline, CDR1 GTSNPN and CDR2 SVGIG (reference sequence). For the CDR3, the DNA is TGTGCCTGGAGTTTTAGTAATAGCAATCAGCCCCAGCATTTT. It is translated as CAWSFSNSNQPQHF.

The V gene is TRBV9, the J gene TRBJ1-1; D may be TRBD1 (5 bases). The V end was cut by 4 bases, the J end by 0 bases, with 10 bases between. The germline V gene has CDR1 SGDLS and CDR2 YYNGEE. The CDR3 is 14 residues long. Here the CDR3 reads CASSTQGMNTEAFF. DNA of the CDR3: TGTGCCAGCAGCACGCAGGGTATGAACACTGAAGCTTTCTTT.

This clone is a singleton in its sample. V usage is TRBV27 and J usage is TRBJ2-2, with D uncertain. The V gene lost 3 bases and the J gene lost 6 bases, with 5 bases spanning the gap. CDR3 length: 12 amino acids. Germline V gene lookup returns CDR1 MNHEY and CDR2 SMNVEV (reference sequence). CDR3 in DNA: TGTGCCAGCAGTTTTGTTGCCGGGGAGCTGTTTTTT. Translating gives CASSFVAGELFF.

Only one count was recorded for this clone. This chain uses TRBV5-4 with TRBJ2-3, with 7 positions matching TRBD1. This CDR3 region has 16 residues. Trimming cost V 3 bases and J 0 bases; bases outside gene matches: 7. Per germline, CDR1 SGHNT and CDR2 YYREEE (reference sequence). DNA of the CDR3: TGTGCCAGCAGCTCCGCCCGACAGGGCAGCACAGATACGCAGTATTTT. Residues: CASSSARQGSTDTQYF.

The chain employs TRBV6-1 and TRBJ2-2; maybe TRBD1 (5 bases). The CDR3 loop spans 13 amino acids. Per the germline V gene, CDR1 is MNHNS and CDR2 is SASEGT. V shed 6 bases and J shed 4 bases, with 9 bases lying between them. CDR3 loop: CASSARVTGELFF. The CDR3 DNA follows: TGTGCCAGCAGCGCCAGGGTCACCGGGGAGCTGTTTTTT.

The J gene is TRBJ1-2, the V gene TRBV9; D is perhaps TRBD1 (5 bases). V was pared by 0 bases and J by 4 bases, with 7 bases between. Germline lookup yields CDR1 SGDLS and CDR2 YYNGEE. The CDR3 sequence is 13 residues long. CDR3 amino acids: CASSVDGAYGYTF. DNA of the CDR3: TGTGCCAGCAGCGTAGATGGGGCCTATGGCTACACCTTC.

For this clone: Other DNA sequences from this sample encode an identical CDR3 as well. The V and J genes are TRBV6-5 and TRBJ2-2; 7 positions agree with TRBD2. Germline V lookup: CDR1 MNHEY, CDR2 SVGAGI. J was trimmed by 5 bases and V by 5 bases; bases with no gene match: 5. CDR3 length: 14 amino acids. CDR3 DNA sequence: TGTGCCAGCAGTCGGGGCGGGGGTACCGGGGAGCTGTTTTTT. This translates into CASSRGGGTGELFF.

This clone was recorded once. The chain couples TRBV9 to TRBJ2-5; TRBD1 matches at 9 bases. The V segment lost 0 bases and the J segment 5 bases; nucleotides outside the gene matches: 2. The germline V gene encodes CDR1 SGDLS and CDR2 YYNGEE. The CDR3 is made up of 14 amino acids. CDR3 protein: CASSVGDREETQYF. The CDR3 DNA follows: TGTGCCAGCAGCGTAGGGGACAGGGAGGAGACCCAGTACTTC.

Written as DNA, the CDR3 is TGTGCCAGCAGCTTACGGAGCGGACCCGGCTCCTACAATGAGCAGTTCTTC. Translated, it gives CASSLRSGPGSYNEQFF. This rearrangement joins TRBV7-6 to TRBJ2-1; TRBD2 might be the D (5 bases). This CDR3 contains 17 residues. V gave up 2 bases and J gave up 0 bases, with 14 bases separating them. Germline V gene data show CDR1 as SGHVS and CDR2 as FNYEAQ.

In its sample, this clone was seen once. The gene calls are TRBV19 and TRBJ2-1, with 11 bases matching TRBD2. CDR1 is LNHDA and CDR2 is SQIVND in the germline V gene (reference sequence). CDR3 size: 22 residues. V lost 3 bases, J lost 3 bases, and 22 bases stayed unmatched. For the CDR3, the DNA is TGTGCCAGTAGTATGACGGATACCGGTCTAGCGGGAGGAAACGTTTACTACAATGAGCAGTTCTTC. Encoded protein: CASSMTDTGLAGGNVYYNEQFF.

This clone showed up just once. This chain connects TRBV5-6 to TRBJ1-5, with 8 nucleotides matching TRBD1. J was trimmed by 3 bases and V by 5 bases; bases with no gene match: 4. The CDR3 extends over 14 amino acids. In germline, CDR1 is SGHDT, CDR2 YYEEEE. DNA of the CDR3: TGTGCCAGCAGTTACAGGGGGAACAATCAGCCCCAGCATTTT. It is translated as CASSYRGNNQPQHF.

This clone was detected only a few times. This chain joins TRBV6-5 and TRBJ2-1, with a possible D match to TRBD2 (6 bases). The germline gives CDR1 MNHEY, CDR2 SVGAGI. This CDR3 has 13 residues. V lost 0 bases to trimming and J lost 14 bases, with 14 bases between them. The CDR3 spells CASSYSIRELEFF. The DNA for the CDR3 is TGTGCCAGCAGTTACTCGATTCGGGAGCTGGAGTTCTTC.

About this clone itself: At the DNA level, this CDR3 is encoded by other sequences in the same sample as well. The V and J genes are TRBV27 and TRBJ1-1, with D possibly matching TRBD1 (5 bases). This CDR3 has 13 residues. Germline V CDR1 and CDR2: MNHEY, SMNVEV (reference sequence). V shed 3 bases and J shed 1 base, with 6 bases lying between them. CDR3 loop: CASSFRENTEAFF. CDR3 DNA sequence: TGTGCCAGCAGTTTCAGGGAGAACACTGAAGCTTTCTTT.

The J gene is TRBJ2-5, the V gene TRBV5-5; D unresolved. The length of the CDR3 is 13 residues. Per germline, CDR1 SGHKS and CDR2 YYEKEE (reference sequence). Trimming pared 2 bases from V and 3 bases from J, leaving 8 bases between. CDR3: CASSFGIEETQYF. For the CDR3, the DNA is TGTGCCAGCAGCTTTGGAATAGAAGAGACCCAGTACTTC.

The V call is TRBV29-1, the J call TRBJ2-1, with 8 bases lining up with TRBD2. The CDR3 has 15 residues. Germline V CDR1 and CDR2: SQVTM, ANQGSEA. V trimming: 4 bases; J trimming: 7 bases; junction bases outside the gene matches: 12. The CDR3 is CSVVPSGREGNEQFF. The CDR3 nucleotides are TGCAGCGTTGTCCCAAGCGGGAGAGAGGGGAATGAGCAGTTCTTC.

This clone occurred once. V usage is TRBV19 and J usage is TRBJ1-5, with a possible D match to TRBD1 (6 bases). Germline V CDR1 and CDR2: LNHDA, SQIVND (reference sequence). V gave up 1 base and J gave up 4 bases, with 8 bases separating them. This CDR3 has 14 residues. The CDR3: CASSIGGANQPQHF. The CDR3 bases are TGTGCCAGTAGTATAGGGGGGGCGAATCAGCCCCAGCATTTT.

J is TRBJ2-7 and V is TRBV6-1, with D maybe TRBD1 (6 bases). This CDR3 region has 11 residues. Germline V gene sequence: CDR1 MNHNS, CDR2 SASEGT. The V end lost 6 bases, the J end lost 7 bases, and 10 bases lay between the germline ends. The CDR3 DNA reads TGTGCCAGCAGAACAGGGAGAGAGCAGTACTTC. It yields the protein CASRTGREQYF.

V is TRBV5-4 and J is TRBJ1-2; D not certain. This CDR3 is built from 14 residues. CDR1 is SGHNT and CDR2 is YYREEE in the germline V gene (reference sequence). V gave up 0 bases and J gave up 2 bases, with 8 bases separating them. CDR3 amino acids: CASSLVGSNYGYTF. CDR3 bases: TGTGCCAGCAGCTTGGTAGGATCGAACTATGGCTACACCTTC.

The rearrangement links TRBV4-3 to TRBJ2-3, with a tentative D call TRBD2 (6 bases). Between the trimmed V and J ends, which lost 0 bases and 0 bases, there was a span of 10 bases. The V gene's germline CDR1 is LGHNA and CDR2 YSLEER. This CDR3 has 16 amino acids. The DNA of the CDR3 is TGCGCCAGCAGCCAAGACCTACGGGGGAGCACAGATACGCAGTATTTT. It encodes CASSQDLRGSTDTQYF.

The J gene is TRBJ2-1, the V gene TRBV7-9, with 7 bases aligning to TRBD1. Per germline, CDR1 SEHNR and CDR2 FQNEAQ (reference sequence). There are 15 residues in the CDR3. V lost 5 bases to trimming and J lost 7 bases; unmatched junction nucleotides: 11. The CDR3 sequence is CASSQARGQGNEQFF. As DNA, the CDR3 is TGTGCCAGCAGCCAAGCAAGGGGGCAGGGGAATGAGCAGTTCTTC.

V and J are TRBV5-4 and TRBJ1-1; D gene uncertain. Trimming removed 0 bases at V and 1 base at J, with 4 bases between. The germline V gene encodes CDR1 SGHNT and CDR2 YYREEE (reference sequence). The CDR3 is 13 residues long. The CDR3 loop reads CASSLVANTEAFF. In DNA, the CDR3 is TGTGCCAGCAGCTTGGTAGCGAACACTGAAGCTTTCTTT.

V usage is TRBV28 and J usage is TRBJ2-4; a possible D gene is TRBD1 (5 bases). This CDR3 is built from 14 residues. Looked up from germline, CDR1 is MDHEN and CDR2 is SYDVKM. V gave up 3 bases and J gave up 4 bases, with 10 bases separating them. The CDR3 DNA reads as TGTGCCAGCAGTTTTCGCCAGGGAAAAAACATTCAGTACTTC. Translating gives CASSFRQGKNIQYF.